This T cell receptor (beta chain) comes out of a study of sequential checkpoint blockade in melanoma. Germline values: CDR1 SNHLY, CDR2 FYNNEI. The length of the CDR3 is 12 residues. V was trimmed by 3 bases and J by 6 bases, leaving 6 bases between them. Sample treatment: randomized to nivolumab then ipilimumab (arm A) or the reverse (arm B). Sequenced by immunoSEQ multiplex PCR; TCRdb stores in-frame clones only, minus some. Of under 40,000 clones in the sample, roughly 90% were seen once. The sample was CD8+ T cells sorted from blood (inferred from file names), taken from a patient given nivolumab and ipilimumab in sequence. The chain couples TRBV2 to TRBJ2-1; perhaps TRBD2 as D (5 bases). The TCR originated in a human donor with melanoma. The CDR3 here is CASSDEGNEQFF. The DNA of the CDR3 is TGTGCCAGCAGTGATGAGGGCAATGAGCAGTTCTTC.